One and the same sample provided the 22 T cell receptor beta chains below, sequenced in a study of cytomegalovirus exposure and HLA in healthy donors. PCR employed 60 Vbeta and 13 Jbeta primers. Clones were sequenced by immunoSEQ multiplex PCR, and TCRdb holds only the in-frame ones, with some missing. Here the sample spans 180,000 or so clones, around 80% being singletons. Sequences were obtained from PBMCs. These receptors came from a woman in her 40s in good health and CMV-seropositive.

This clone was counted a few times. The V call is TRBV5-1, the J call TRBJ2-5; TRBD1 matches at 9 bases. The junction had 6 bases not matched to a gene; V was cut back by 4 bases and J by 2 bases. Germline CDR1 and CDR2: SGHRS and YFSETQ. CDR3 length: 15 amino acids. CDR3 amino acids: CASSPWGQGQETQYF. The CDR3 DNA reads TGCGCCAGCAGCCCCTGGGGACAGGGACAAGAGACCCAGTACTTC.

The chain joins TRBV19 to TRBJ1-2; a possible D gene is TRBD1 (5 bases). The germline gives CDR1 LNHDA, CDR2 SQIVND (reference sequence). CDR3 length: 16 amino acids. With 5 bases removed from V and 1 base from J, the gap between germline ends came to 17 bases. The CDR3 coding sequence is TGTGCCAGTAGTTGGACAACAGATTCTAATAACTATGGCTACACCTTC. This encodes CASSWTTDSNNYGYTF.

This clone occurred once. V gene TRBV5-1 combines with J gene TRBJ2-7; weak D call: TRBD1 (6 bases). V lost 0 bases, J lost 3 bases, and 19 bases lay in between. CDR1 and CDR2 from the germline V gene are SGHRS and YFSETQ. CDR3 length: 17 residues. The CDR3, as DNA: TGCGCCAGCAGCTTGGTCCAAGGAAGGGACATCCTCTACGAGCAGTACTTC. Protein sequence: CASSLVQGRDILYEQYF.

V and J are TRBV7-2 and TRBJ2-3; TRBD2 agrees at 7 bases. There are 14 residues in the CDR3. The V gene's germline CDR1 is SGHTA and CDR2 FQGNSA. V shed 5 bases, J shed 2 bases, and the junction held 4 bases outside the gene matches. CDR3 coding DNA: TGTGCCAGCAGCGTGGGACTAACCACAGATACGCAGTATTTT. It specifies CASSVGLTTDTQYF.

This chain connects TRBV18 to TRBJ2-2, with D possibly matching TRBD1 (7 bases). This CDR3 contains 16 residues. Trimming stripped 0 bases from V and 5 bases from J, with 13 bases between. CDR1 and CDR2 (germline): KGHSH, LQKENI. DNA of the CDR3: TGTGCCAGCTCACCACCGACAGGGAGGAAGACCGGGGAGCTGTTTTTT. Protein sequence: CASSPPTGRKTGELFF.

This chain uses TRBV6-6 with TRBJ1-3; 7 bases agree with TRBD1. Germline V gene lookup returns CDR1 MNHNY and CDR2 SVGAGI (reference sequence). Unmatched junction bases numbered 8, after V lost 5 bases and J lost 4 bases. The length of the CDR3 is 15 residues. This chain's CDR3 is CASSREGAGGNTIYF. The CDR3 DNA is TGTGCCAGCAGTCGAGAGGGGGCAGGAGGAAACACCATATATTTT.

This clone was observed a handful of times. V and J are TRBV7-2 and TRBJ2-5, with TRBD2 matching 7 bases. Germline CDR1 reads SGHTA; CDR2 reads FQGNSA. CDR3 length: 15 amino acids. After removal of 5 bases from V and 4 bases from J, the junction contained 10 bases not matched to a gene. The CDR3 sequence: CASSVSGTKGETQYF. The DNA of the CDR3 is TGTGCCAGCAGCGTCTCCGGGACTAAAGGAGAGACCCAGTACTTC. Complete variable domain (other parts from reference TRBV7-2 and TRBJ2-5): GAGVSQSPSNKVTEKGKDVELRCDPISGHTALYWYRQSLGQGLEFLIYFQGNSAPDKSGLPSDRFSAERTGGSVSTLTIQRTQQEDSAVYLCASSVSGTKGETQYFGPGTRLLVL.

The chain employs TRBV28 and TRBJ1-5; tentatively, D is TRBD1 (5 bases). The CDR3 runs to 15 residues. Looked up from germline, CDR1 is MDHEN and CDR2 is SYDVKM. The V end lost 5 bases, the J end lost 2 bases, and 13 bases lay between the germline ends. This CDR3 is CASSPPGRGNQPQHF. The DNA of the CDR3 is TGTGCCAGCAGTCCCCCGGGCAGGGGCAATCAGCCCCAGCATTTT. The variable domain in full, with the rest retrieved from reference TRBV28 and TRBJ1-5, is DVKVTQSSRYLVKRTGEKVFLECVQDMDHENMFWYRQDPGLGLRLIYFSYDVKMKEKGDIPEGYSVSREKKERFSLILESASTNQTSMYLCASSPPGRGNQPQHFGDGTRLSIL.

CDR3 bases: TGTGCCAGCAGCTTAATGGGTACCTCCCGGGGTACGCAGTATTTT. Its protein product is CASSLMGTSRGTQYF. The chain links TRBV11-3 to TRBJ2-3, with a possible D match to TRBD2 (5 bases). Germline CDR1 is SGHNT and CDR2 is YENEEA. The CDR3 sequence is 15 residues long. Trimming left V 2 bases short and J 8 bases short, with 17 bases between.

The chain links TRBV11-2 to TRBJ2-6; D is undetermined. Trimming took 1 base from V and 0 from J, leaving 7 bases between them. CDR1 and CDR2 (germline): SGHAT, FQNNGV. CDR3 length: 16 residues. In DNA form, the CDR3 reads TGTGCCAGCAGCTTAGTAGCCAGCTCTGGGGCCAACGTCCTGACTTTC. Protein: CASSLVASSGANVLTF.

The rearrangement uses TRBV19 and TRBJ1-2; tentative D call: TRBD1 (5 bases). The V and J ends lost 5 bases and 0 bases respectively, with 10 bases between them. From germline, CDR1 is LNHDA and CDR2 SQIVND (reference sequence). The CDR3 consists of 14 residues. The CDR3 loop reads CASSVDSSNYGYTF. The CDR3 nucleotides read TGTGCCAGTAGTGTTGACAGCTCTAACTATGGCTACACCTTC.

The rearrangement uses TRBV19 and TRBJ2-1; 8 positions agree with TRBD1. V lost 4 bases, J lost 4 bases, and 3 bases stayed unmatched. This CDR3 spans 14 amino acids. Germline assignment: CDR1 LNHDA and CDR2 SQIVND (reference sequence). The CDR3 DNA sequence: TGTGCCAGTAGTAGAGGACAGGGATACAATGAGCAGTTCTTC. This encodes CASSRGQGYNEQFF.

The chain joins TRBV18 to TRBJ2-1, with D tentatively TRBD1 (6 bases). Trimming took off 2 bases at V and 5 bases at J, with 16 bases between the two ends. Germline loops: CDR1 KGHSH, CDR2 LQKENI. This CDR3 is built from 16 residues. The chain's CDR3 is CASSPNGEGENNEQFF. In DNA form, the CDR3 reads TGTGCCAGCTCACCAAACGGTGAGGGGGAAAACAATGAGCAGTTCTTC.

The J gene is TRBJ2-1, the V gene TRBV5-4, with 7 bases that match TRBD1. The trim removed 0 bases at V and 10 bases at J, leaving 10 bases unmatched. The CDR3 length is 15 residues. Germline assignment: CDR1 SGHNT and CDR2 YYREEE (reference sequence). CDR3 in amino acids: CASSLADRVSGEQFF. Written as DNA, the CDR3 is TGTGCCAGCAGCTTGGCCGACAGGGTAAGTGGCGAGCAGTTCTTC.

The table lists this clone with a few counts. This sequence joins TRBV28 and TRBJ1-2; D possibly corresponds to TRBD1 (5 bases). Trimming stripped 1 base from V and 0 bases from J, with 21 bases between. The CDR3 has 19 amino acids. The germline V gene encodes CDR1 MDHEN and CDR2 SYDVKM. The CDR3 bases are TGTGCCAGCAGTTTATCACTCCGGGGGGAAGGGGCCGCTAACTATGGCTACACCTTC. Translating it yields CASSLSLRGEGAANYGYTF.

As for this clone: The germline gene is not matched at one end of the junction; a read error may be the cause. Other nucleotide sequences in the sample specify the same CDR3. The chain joins TRBV19 to TRBJ2-6, with D hard to call. CDR3 size: 15 residues. Germline CDR1 and CDR2: LNHDA and SQIVND (reference sequence). In DNA form, the CDR3 reads TGTGCCAGTAGTAATCAGGCTTCTGGAGCCAACGTCCTGACTTTC. Translating it yields CASSNQASGANVLTF.

The chain joins TRBV11-1 to TRBJ2-3, with D possibly matching TRBD1 (6 bases). This CDR3 has 12 residues. Germline CDR1 reads SGHAT; CDR2 reads FQDESV (reference sequence). Trimming cost V 5 bases and J 5 bases, with 8 bases left between them. This CDR3 is CASSLQGDTQYF. The DNA of the CDR3 is TGTGCCAGCAGCCTACAGGGAGATACGCAGTATTTT.

J is TRBJ1-2 and V is TRBV4-2; no firm D call. The CDR3 totals 14 residues. CDR1 LGHNA and CDR2 YNFKEQ come from the germline V gene. V lost 6 bases to trimming and J lost 0 bases, with 11 bases between them. The DNA of the CDR3 is TGTGCCAGCAGTCCAGGAATTACTAACTATGGCTACACCTTC. This translates into CASSPGITNYGYTF.

CDR3 protein: CASSPRALAGGLKEQYF. The CDR3 DNA reads as TGTGCCAGCAGCCCCCGGGCCCTAGCGGGAGGGCTGAAGGAGCAGTACTTC. V is TRBV7-2 and J is TRBJ2-7, with 12 positions matching TRBD2. The CDR3 extends over 17 amino acids. Germline trimming cut 5 bases from V and 7 bases from J; bases unmatched to any gene: 15. Germline lookup yields CDR1 SGHTA and CDR2 FQGNSA.

The chain recombines TRBV11-2 with TRBJ2-1; TRBD2 matches at 9 bases. The J segment lost 6 bases and the V segment lost 1 base, leaving 4 bases of the junction unmatched. The CDR3 has 15 amino acids. The germline CDR1 and CDR2 sequences are SGHAT and FQNNGV. The CDR3 protein is CASSLVISGSNEQFF. Here the CDR3 DNA reads TGTGCCAGCAGCTTAGTGATTAGCGGGAGCAATGAGCAGTTCTTC.

The chain joins TRBV29-1 to TRBJ2-1; 9 bases are a match to TRBD2. Germline CDR1 reads SQVTM; CDR2 reads ANQGSEA. CDR3 length equals 12 residues. V lost 7 bases to trimming and J lost 7 bases; unmatched junction nucleotides: 5. CDR3 sequence: CSAQLAGNEQFF. The CDR3 nucleotides read TGCAGCGCCCAGCTAGCGGGAAATGAGCAGTTCTTC.

The chain joins TRBV5-6 to TRBJ2-1, with 10 bases fitting TRBD2. Germline loops: CDR1 SGHDT, CDR2 YYEEEE. Trimming cost V 4 bases and J 1 base; bases outside gene matches: 2. The CDR3 length is 15 residues. The CDR3 nucleotides read TGTGCCAGCAGCGTGACTAGCGGGTCCTACAATGAGCAGTTCTTC. It yields the protein CASSVTSGSYNEQFF.